One sample yielded the 24 T cell receptor beta chains listed below, sequenced in a study of shared clonotypes between healthy human individuals. Positively selected for CCR7, the CD45RO-negative cells used as naive CD8 cells excluded terminally differentiated effector memory CD45RA+ cells. TCRdb's table, derived via immunoSEQ multiplex PCR, lists solely in-frame clones and lacks some. This table holds roughly 590,000 clones, over 95% found once. Sequencing used naive CD8+ T cells sorted from blood. The receptors come from a woman under 40 in good health.

The chain uses TRBV28 and TRBJ1-5; D is perhaps TRBD1 (5 bases). Deletions cut 6 bases from V and 3 bases from J, with 12 bases between. The CDR3 has 14 amino acids. Per germline, CDR1 MDHEN and CDR2 SYDVKM. CDR3 sequence: CASRPQAYNQPQHF. The CDR3 nucleotides are TGTGCCAGCAGACCACAGGCTTACAATCAGCCCCAGCATTTT.

The V gene is TRBV28, the J gene TRBJ1-4, with no clear D. The germline V gene has CDR1 MDHEN and CDR2 SYDVKM. CDR3 size: 16 residues. The V end was cut by 5 bases, the J end by 5 bases, with 18 bases between. The CDR3 sequence: CASSPPFRGFNEKLFF. CDR3 sequence (DNA): TGTGCCAGCAGTCCCCCTTTCCGGGGTTTCAATGAAAAACTGTTTTTT.

V usage is TRBV21-1 and J usage is TRBJ2-7; the table names TRBD2, a call not compared with the DNA. TRBV21-1 represents a pseudogene. There are 15 residues in the CDR3. CDR3 amino acids: CASLGAGDCAYEQYF. The CDR3 DNA is TGTGCCAGCCTGGGAGCCGGAGATTGCGCCTACGAGCAGTACTTC.

The CDR3 DNA follows: TGTGCCATCAGTGAGTCTAGCGGGAGGCAAAGCTCCTACGAGCAGTACTTC. Translating it yields CAISESSGRQSSYEQYF. V is TRBV10-3 and J is TRBJ2-7; 10 bases are shared with TRBD2. Germline CDR1 and CDR2: ENHRY and SYGVKD. Unmatched junction bases numbered 5, after V lost 0 bases and J lost 0 bases. The CDR3 length is 17 residues.

This chain links TRBV19 with TRBJ2-7, with D perhaps TRBD2 (5 bases). In germline, CDR1 is LNHDA, CDR2 SQIVND (reference sequence). V was cut by 5 bases and J by 2 bases, with 16 bases left in between. This CDR3 comprises 15 residues. The DNA for the CDR3 is TGTGCCAGTAGTGACGGGATCTTTCGGACCTACGAGCAGTACTTC. This codes for CASSDGIFRTYEQYF.

V gene TRBV27 combines with J gene TRBJ2-1; no clear D. In germline, CDR1 is MNHEY, CDR2 SMNVEV (reference sequence). The V gene lost 1 base and the J gene lost 7 bases, with 5 bases spanning the gap. There are 12 residues in the CDR3. CDR3 DNA sequence: TGTGCCAGCAGTTTATATGGGAATGAGCAGTTCTTC. Protein product: CASSLYGNEQFF.

Here the CDR3 DNA reads TGTGCCAGCAGCGTTCTTCAGGGACCCGAGACCCAGTACTTC. Translating gives CASSVLQGPETQYF. This rearrangement joins TRBV9 to TRBJ2-5; D tentatively reads TRBD1 or TRBD2 (5 bases each). CDR3 length: 14 amino acids. Germline V gives CDR1 SGDLS, CDR2 YYNGEE. V lost 2 bases and J 5 bases, leaving 13 bases between the germline ends.

This clone was detected only once. The chain carries TRBV10-1 and TRBJ2-7, with D maybe TRBD2 (7 bases). This CDR3 region has 13 residues. The ends were cut back, 2 bases at V and 6 bases at J, with 11 bases in the middle. Germline values: CDR1 WNHNN, CDR2 SYGVQD (reference sequence). Here the CDR3 reads CASSENRGGEQYF. CDR3 coding DNA: TGCGCCAGCAGTGAGAATAGGGGGGGCGAGCAGTACTTC.

This clone was counted between two and nine times. The V call is TRBV19, the J call TRBJ2-1, with D possibly TRBD1 on 6 matching bases. V lost 3 bases, J lost 8 bases, and 14 bases lay in between. The germline gives CDR1 LNHDA, CDR2 SQIVND (reference sequence). The CDR3 has 14 residues. CDR3 loop: CASSIGGGVDEQFF. Written as DNA, the CDR3 is TGTGCCAGTAGTATTGGGGGCGGAGTGGATGAGCAGTTCTTC.

This clone was picked up one time. Other DNA sequences in the same sample also yield this CDR3. The chain is built from TRBV27 and TRBJ2-7, with D unresolved. Between the trimmed V and J ends, which lost 3 bases and 2 bases, there was a span of 8 bases. The CDR3 consists of 13 residues. Germline CDR1 is MNHEY and CDR2 is SMNVEV (reference sequence). CDR3 loop: CASSFGPTYEQYF. The CDR3 DNA reads as TGTGCCAGCAGTTTTGGGCCTACCTACGAGCAGTACTTC.

The rearrangement uses TRBV4-1 and TRBJ2-5, with D possibly being TRBD2 (6 bases). The J call may be mistaken, given a closer DNA end match to TRBJ2-7. The CDR3 runs 13 residues. CDR1 MGHRA and CDR2 YSYEKL come from the germline V gene. The CDR3 coding sequence is TGCGCCAGCAGCTTCCTGGGGGGCTACGAGCAGTACTTC. Residues: CASSFLGGYEQYF.

This clone was seen once. The chain employs TRBV4-2 and TRBJ2-5; 10 nucleotides line up with TRBD2. The J call is doubtful: the DNA matches TRBJ2-7 better. The CDR3 spans 15 residues. CDR1 and CDR2 from the germline V gene are LGHNA and YNFKEQ. DNA of the CDR3: TGTGCCAGCAGCCAAGAGGCTAGCGGGAGCTACGAGCAGTACTTC. Residues: CASSQEASGSYEQYF.

The genes are TRBV19 and TRBJ2-7; TRBD1 or TRBD2 may be the D gene (5 bases each). Germline V gene sequence: CDR1 LNHDA, CDR2 SQIVND (reference sequence). Trimming removed 6 bases at V and 3 bases at J, with 21 bases between. The CDR3 loop spans 16 amino acids. The CDR3 sequence: CASSTGTESRNYEQYF. CDR3 nucleotides: TGTGCCAGTAGCACCGGGACGGAGTCTAGAAACTACGAGCAGTACTTC.

This clone has just one count. The chain uses TRBV27 and TRBJ2-7, with D perhaps matching TRBD2 (6 bases). The ends were cut back, 0 bases at V and 7 bases at J, with 10 bases in the middle. Germline CDR1 reads MNHEY; CDR2 reads SMNVEV (reference sequence). The CDR3 has 13 residues. The CDR3 here is CASSLSPGREQYF. Written as DNA, the CDR3 is TGTGCCAGCAGTTTATCGCCAGGGAGGGAGCAGTACTTC.

The rearrangement uses TRBV13 and TRBJ1-2; no clear D gene. The CDR3 totals 16 residues. Deletions cut 6 bases from V and 6 bases from J, with 23 bases between. The germline V gene has CDR1 PRHDT and CDR2 FYEKMQ (reference sequence). The CDR3 nucleotides read TGTGCCAGCAGTCAAGCCTCACTAAGGGCCCGGCATGGCTACACCTTC. Its protein is CASSQASLRARHGYTF.

Only one count was recorded for this clone. The V gene is TRBV27, the J gene TRBJ1-1, with D perhaps TRBD1 (5 bases). The CDR3 has 14 residues. Germline V gene data show CDR1 as MNHEY and CDR2 as SMNVEV (reference sequence). The V gene lost 4 bases and the J gene lost 5 bases, with 14 bases spanning the gap. The CDR3 DNA sequence: TGTGCCAGCAGTTGGGGGACCCCTGGGACTGAAGCTTTCTTT. It yields the protein CASSWGTPGTEAFF.

This chain connects TRBV5-8 to TRBJ1-4, with 9 bases aligning to TRBD1. V lost 3 bases, J lost 7 bases, and 7 bases stayed unmatched. CDR1 and CDR2 from the germline V gene are SGHTS and YDEGEE. The CDR3 spans 15 residues. CDR3 nucleotides: TGTGCCAGCAGCTACGGGACAGGGAGCGGTGAAAAACTGTTTTTT. Amino acid sequence: CASSYGTGSGEKLFF.

V gene TRBV4-1 combines with J gene TRBJ2-7, with 7 bases aligning to TRBD2. V dropped 4 bases and J dropped 4; count of bases not matched to a gene: 10. Germline CDR1 MGHRA, CDR2 YSYEKL. There are 15 residues in the CDR3. The CDR3 coding sequence is TGCGCCAGCAGCCCATGGGGACCCGGGGGGTACGAGCAGTACTTC. It is translated as CASSPWGPGGYEQYF.

V gene TRBV27 combines with J gene TRBJ2-3; D possibly corresponds to TRBD2 (5 bases). The CDR3 is 15 amino acids. Germline CDR1 reads MNHEY; CDR2 reads SMNVEV (reference sequence). Trimming stripped 6 bases from V and 0 bases from J, with 13 bases between. The CDR3, as DNA: TGTGCCAGCAGCCACACTAGTCCGAGCACAGATACGCAGTATTTT. Protein product: CASSHTSPSTDTQYF.

This clone was seen just once. The chain has TRBV28 and TRBJ2-7; 8 bases are shared with TRBD1. Germline-derived CDR1 and CDR2 are MDHEN and SYDVKM. The CDR3 is 15 amino acids. Trimming at V came to 1 base and at J to 4 bases, leaving 6 bases not matched to a gene. In nucleotides, the CDR3 is TGTGCCAGCAGTTTATCTCCAGGGGGCTTTTACGAGCAGTACTTC. Its translation: CASSLSPGGFYEQYF.

This chain links TRBV9 with TRBJ1-2; maybe TRBD1 (6 bases). This CDR3 comprises 14 residues. The V end was cut by 4 bases, the J end by 6 bases, with 16 bases between. CDR1 SGDLS and CDR2 YYNGEE come from the germline V gene. The CDR3 protein is CASSTATGSDGYTF. Here the CDR3 DNA reads TGTGCCAGCAGCACTGCGACAGGTTCTGATGGCTACACCTTC.

The CDR3 DNA is TGTGCCAGCAGCGAGACTAGTAGCCTATTATACAATGAGCAGTTCTTC. Translation: CASSETSSLLYNEQFF. The J gene is TRBJ2-1, the V gene TRBV9, with D perhaps TRBD2 (6 bases). The V gene lost 3 bases and the J gene lost 4 bases, with 17 bases spanning the gap. CDR1 SGDLS and CDR2 YYNGEE come from the germline V gene. The CDR3 is 16 residues long. Drawing the rest from reference TRBV9 and TRBJ2-1, the complete variable domain is DSGVTQTPKHLITATGQRVTLRCSPRSGDLSVYWYQQSLDQGLQFLIQYYNGEERAKGNILERFSAQQFPDLHSELNLSSLELGDSALYFCASSETSSLLYNEQFFGPGTRLTVL.

The rearrangement links TRBV13 to TRBJ1-2, with D tentatively TRBD1 (6 bases). Germline V gives CDR1 PRHDT, CDR2 FYEKMQ (reference sequence). Trimming removed 4 bases at V and 10 bases at J, with 28 bases between. This CDR3 is built from 17 residues. CDR3 loop: CASSSFTNPTGRQDYTF. DNA of the CDR3: TGTGCCAGCAGCTCATTTACCAATCCCACCGGGAGACAGGACTACACCTTC.

The V call is TRBV28, the J call TRBJ2-7; TRBD1 aligns across 9 bases. This CDR3 spans 16 amino acids. The germline gives CDR1 MDHEN, CDR2 SYDVKM. With V trimmed by 1 base and J by 2 bases, 6 bases remained unmatched. CDR3: CASSLSGRTGAYEQYF. For the CDR3, the DNA is TGTGCCAGCAGTTTATCCGGGAGGACAGGGGCCTACGAGCAGTACTTC. Full variable domain (remainder filled in from reference TRBV28 and TRBJ2-7): DVKVTQSSRYLVKRTGEKVFLECVQDMDHENMFWYRQDPGLGLRLIYFSYDVKMKEKGDIPEGYSVSREKKERFSLILESASTNQTSMYLCASSLSGRTGAYEQYFGPGTRLTVT.